Below are 8 T cell receptor beta chains sequenced from a single sample in a study of OX40 agonist ivuxolimab in advanced cancers. Here immunoSEQ multiplex PCR was the method, and the copy in TCRdb shows in-frame clones only, minus some. The sample yields some 48,000 clones, about nine tenths seen once. Sequencing was performed on CD4+ or CD8+ T cells sorted from blood, taken in a trial of the OX40 agonist ivuxolimab. The receptors come from an adult with an advanced solid tumor such as melanoma, head and neck, liver or kidney cancer.

The rearrangement uses TRBV21-1 and TRBJ1-6; the D call of TRBD1 is as the table states it, not checked on the DNA. TRBV21-1 is labeled a pseudogene. The CDR3 is made up of 15 amino acids. Here the CDR3 reads CASSKVGGSHSPLHF. The CDR3, as DNA: TGTGCCAGCAGCAAAGTTGGGGGCTCGCATTCACCCCTCCACTTT.

CDR3 sequence reads: CASSYEGGGHEQYF. For the CDR3, the DNA is TGTGCCAGCAGTTATGAGGGGGGGGGCCACGAGCAGTACTTC. The V and J genes are TRBV6-6 and TRBJ2-7; maybe TRBD2 (7 bases). The CDR3 contains 14 residues. Germline V gene sequence: CDR1 MNHNY, CDR2 SVGAGI (reference sequence). Between the trimmed V and J ends, which lost 3 bases and 5 bases, there was a span of 14 bases.

The table lists this clone with a count of one. This chain joins TRBV15 and TRBJ1-4; D is undetermined. This CDR3 region has 16 residues. V dropped 1 base and J dropped 1 base, with 10 bases sitting between them. Germline lookup yields CDR1 LNHNV and CDR2 YYDKDF (reference sequence). In DNA, the CDR3 is TGTGCCACCAGCAGAGCGGCAGTCTTAACTAATGAAAAACTGTTTTTT. Translation gives CATSRAAVLTNEKLFF.

The table lists this clone with a count of one. This sequence joins TRBV27 and TRBJ2-1, with D tentatively TRBD2 (6 bases). Germline V CDR1 and CDR2: MNHEY, SMNVEV (reference sequence). Trimming removed 6 bases from V and 1 base from J, with 10 bases in between. CDR3 size: 14 residues. The CDR3 bases are TGTGCCAGCAGCGGGACTCAGTCCTACAATGAGCAGTTCTTC. As protein: CASSGTQSYNEQFF.

V and J are TRBV6-6 and TRBJ1-1; no clear D. V was cut by 10 bases and J by 1 base, with 16 bases left in between. CDR3 size: 14 residues. From germline, CDR1 is MNHNY and CDR2 SVGAGI (reference sequence). The CDR3 reads CAIYLLGPNTEAFF. The DNA for the CDR3 is TGTGCCATATATCTCTTGGGCCCGAACACTGAAGCTTTCTTT.

V usage is TRBV5-1 and J usage is TRBJ2-1, with TRBD2 identical over 11 bases. V was clipped by 0 bases and J by 7 bases; unmatched bases: 3. This CDR3 is 15 amino acids long. The germline CDR1 and CDR2 sequences are SGHRS and YFSETQ. For the CDR3, the DNA is TGCGCCAGCAGCTTGGCTAGCGGGGGGCCTAATGAGCAGTTCTTC. Amino acids: CASSLASGGPNEQFF.

This clone is a singleton in its sample. Other DNA sequences within the sample encode an identical CDR3. The chain recombines TRBV15 with TRBJ1-4; tentative D call: TRBD1 (6 bases). Trimming cost V 0 bases and J 7 bases, with 12 bases left between them. Germline V gives CDR1 LNHNV, CDR2 YYDKDF (reference sequence). This CDR3 region has 15 residues. The DNA of the CDR3 is TGTGCCACCAGCAGAGAGGGCAGGGGAAGTGAAAAACTGTTTTTT. Protein product: CATSREGRGSEKLFF.

V gene TRBV5-1 combines with J gene TRBJ2-1; TRBD2 aligns across 8 bases. There are 17 residues in the CDR3. CDR1 is SGHRS and CDR2 is YFSETQ in the germline V gene. J was trimmed by 5 bases and V by 3 bases; bases with no gene match: 13. The CDR3 reads CASSWTSGAGVDNEQFF. The CDR3 nucleotides read TGCGCCAGCAGCTGGACCTCTGGAGCGGGGGTCGACAATGAGCAGTTCTTC.